The 28 T cell receptor beta chains below come from one sample, sequenced in a study of siplizumab effects on memory and regulatory T cells. Profiling relied on immunoSEQ multiplex PCR, and the TCRdb table lists in-frame clones only, not all of them. The table shows about 100,000 clones, with 90% to 95% occurring only once. Sequencing was carried out using non-Treg CD4+ T cells sorted from blood. These receptors originate from a human donor in good health.

The CDR3 is CASRELAGGPYSSYNEQFF. The CDR3 DNA reads TGTGCCAGCAGGGAACTAGCGGGAGGCCCTTACAGCTCCTACAATGAGCAGTTCTTC. The gene calls are TRBV28 and TRBJ2-1, with 12 bases fitting TRBD2. In germline, CDR1 is MDHEN, CDR2 SYDVKM. V was pared by 6 bases and J by 0 bases, with 12 bases of the junction left unmatched. This CDR3 spans 19 amino acids.

The chain joins TRBV11-1 to TRBJ2-7, with 8 positions matching TRBD2. The ends lost 0 bases at V and 5 bases at J; junction bases unmatched: 9. Germline lookup yields CDR1 SGHAT and CDR2 FQDESV (reference sequence). The CDR3 totals 16 residues. CDR3 nucleotides: TGTGCCAGCAGCTTAGCTTCCAAGCGGGAGTACCACGAGCAGTACTTC. It encodes CASSLASKREYHEQYF.

The chain has TRBV27 and TRBJ2-2; TRBD1 matches at 9 bases. CDR3 size: 15 residues. V trimming: 6 bases; J trimming: 2 bases; junction bases outside the gene matches: 4. From germline, CDR1 is MNHEY and CDR2 SMNVEV (reference sequence). CDR3 sequence (DNA): TGTGCCAGCAGAGTCACAGGGGGCAACACCGGGGAGCTGTTTTTT. It translates to CASRVTGGNTGELFF.

The chain employs TRBV9 and TRBJ2-1; 11 nucleotides match TRBD1. The CDR3 consists of 16 residues. The germline CDR1 and CDR2 sequences are SGDLS and YYNGEE. V dropped 0 bases and J dropped 8; count of bases not matched to a gene: 7. CDR3 nucleotides: TGTGCCAGCAGCGTAGCCGGGACAGGGGGATGGGATGAGCAGTTCTTC. This codes for CASSVAGTGGWDEQFF.

The chain joins TRBV28 to TRBJ2-1; TRBD2 agrees at 11 bases. CDR3 length: 19 amino acids. Germline loops: CDR1 MDHEN, CDR2 SYDVKM. V dropped 0 bases and J dropped 2; count of bases not matched to a gene: 9. CDR3 bases: TGTGCCAGCAGTTTATGGGCACGGGTAGCGGGGGGGACCTACAATGAGCAGTTCTTC. Protein sequence: CASSLWARVAGGTYNEQFF.

The chain is built from TRBV25-1 and TRBJ2-5, with D maybe TRBD2 (6 bases). The CDR3 length is 15 residues. From germline, CDR1 is MGHDK and CDR2 SYGVNS. V lost 3 bases, J lost 2 bases, and 13 bases lay in between. The DNA of the CDR3 is TGTGCCAGCAGTGACCTTAGCGGAGTACAAGAGACCCAGTACTTC. Translation: CASSDLSGVQETQYF.

This rearrangement joins TRBV4-2 to TRBJ2-1; 8 bases are shared with TRBD2. The germline CDR1 and CDR2 sequences are LGHNA and YNFKEQ. This CDR3 is built from 16 residues. The V segment lost 0 bases and the J segment 9 bases; nucleotides outside the gene matches: 10. The CDR3 bases are TGTGCCAGCAGCCAAGATAAGGTAGCGGGAATCAGTGAGCAGTTCTTC. It specifies CASSQDKVAGISEQFF.

The DNA for the CDR3 is TGTGCCAGCAGCTTGTTTGGGGCCTACGAGCAGTACTTC. This encodes CASSLFGAYEQYF. This sequence joins TRBV11-2 and TRBJ2-7; unclear D gene. V dropped 3 bases and J dropped 2 bases, with 8 bases sitting between them. This CDR3 is built from 13 residues. Germline V gene data show CDR1 as SGHAT and CDR2 as FQNNGV.

This clone was counted once. The chain has TRBV4-1 and TRBJ2-5, with a weak D call TRBD1 (5 bases). The CDR3 sequence is 19 residues long. V was clipped by 0 bases and J by 4 bases, with 24 bases between them. Germline-derived CDR1 and CDR2 are MGHRA and YSYEKL. The CDR3 DNA is TGCGCCAGCAGCCAAGAGCTGGTAGGCGCGACAGAGACCCCAGAGACCCAGTACTTC. Encoded protein: CASSQELVGATETPETQYF.

The chain links TRBV19 to TRBJ1-2; D remains unclear. Germline V gives CDR1 LNHDA, CDR2 SQIVND (reference sequence). The V and J ends lost 3 bases and 5 bases respectively, with 13 bases between them. The CDR3 contains 14 residues. CDR3 sequence: CASSISSGKYGYTF. CDR3 nucleotide sequence: TGTGCCAGTAGTATTTCGAGTGGGAAATATGGCTACACCTTC.

This clone has just one count. J is TRBJ2-7 and V is TRBV6-6, with a possible D match to TRBD2 (6 bases). The CDR3 is 13 residues long. The germline gives CDR1 MNHNY, CDR2 SVGAGI (reference sequence). The ends were cut back, 6 bases at V and 4 bases at J, with 13 bases in the middle. DNA for the CDR3: TGTGCCAGCAGCTCCGGGACTGGTTACGAGCAGTACTTC. It yields the protein CASSSGTGYEQYF.

V is TRBV7-8 and J is TRBJ1-3; 7 positions match TRBD1. Germline V gene sequence: CDR1 SGHVS, CDR2 FQNEAQ. Trimming cost V 11 bases and J 0 bases; bases outside gene matches: 13. This CDR3 is 16 amino acids long. DNA for the CDR3: TGTGCCGGTACCATTCGGGGGACAGACTCTGGAAACACCATATATTTT. Amino acids: CAGTIRGTDSGNTIYF. The full variable domain, its missing parts supplied by reference TRBV7-8 and TRBJ1-3, is GAGVSQSPRYKVAKRGQDVALRCDPISGHVSLFWYQQALGQGPEFLTYFQNEAQLDKSGLPSDRFFAERPEGSVSTLKIQRTQQEDSAVYLCAGTIRGTDSGNTIYFGEGSWLTVV.

V and J are TRBV28 and TRBJ2-1, with D tentatively TRBD2 (6 bases). The CDR3 loop spans 15 amino acids. V was pared by 2 bases and J by 0 bases, with 8 bases between. The germline gives CDR1 MDHEN, CDR2 SYDVKM. In DNA form, the CDR3 reads TGTGCCAGCAGTTTACTGGAGGGCTCCTACAATGAGCAGTTCTTC. Translated, it gives CASSLLEGSYNEQFF.

The rearrangement joins TRBV7-9 to TRBJ1-4; D unresolved. V was clipped by 5 bases and J by 0 bases, with 13 bases between them. This CDR3 contains 16 residues. Germline CDR1 reads SEHNR; CDR2 reads FQNEAQ (reference sequence). CDR3 loop: CASSPNDRATNEKLFF. DNA for the CDR3: TGTGCCAGCAGCCCCAACGATCGGGCAACTAATGAAAAACTGTTTTTT. Full variable domain (remainder filled in from reference TRBV7-9 and TRBJ1-4): DTGVSQNPRHKITKRGQNVTFRCDPISEHNRLYWYRQTLGQGPEFLTYFQNEAQLEKSRLLSDRFSAERPKGSFSTLEIQRTEQGDSAMYLCASSPNDRATNEKLFFGSGTQLSVL.

The rearrangement joins TRBV11-2 to TRBJ1-1; possible D gene TRBD1, 5 bases. The germline gives CDR1 SGHAT, CDR2 FQNNGV. CDR3 length: 14 amino acids. The V and J ends lost 7 bases and 10 bases respectively, with 22 bases between them. The CDR3 reads CASTTFNGHRGAFF. The CDR3 coding sequence is TGTGCCAGCACCACCTTCAACGGACATCGGGGAGCTTTCTTT.

Here the CDR3 reads CASSLRTGGTRSTF. CDR3 sequence (DNA): TGTGCCAGCAGCTTAAGGACAGGGGGCACCCGATCCACCTTC. This chain uses TRBV5-6 with TRBJ1-2, with 11 nucleotides matching TRBD1. The junction had 10 bases not matched to a gene; V was cut back by 2 bases and J by 13 bases. This CDR3 contains 14 residues. Germline assignment: CDR1 SGHDT and CDR2 YYEEEE.

V usage is TRBV18 and J usage is TRBJ1-6, with D uncertain. The V end lost 3 bases, the J end lost 7 bases, and 13 bases lay between the germline ends. Germline values: CDR1 KGHSH, CDR2 LQKENI. CDR3 size: 15 residues. In DNA, the CDR3 is TGTGCCAGCTCACCCTACGGGAAAGAGAATTCACCCCTCCACTTT. It translates to CASSPYGKENSPLHF.

The chain couples TRBV6-5 to TRBJ2-5, with TRBD1 identical over 11 bases. The V gene end was trimmed by 5 bases and the J gene end by 5 bases; junction bases not matched to a gene: 7. This CDR3 is built from 15 residues. Germline V gene lookup returns CDR1 MNHEY and CDR2 SVGAGI. The CDR3 region has the DNA TGTGCCAGCAGTGCGGACAGGGGGCTCGGGGAGACCCAGTACTTC. Protein: CASSADRGLGETQYF.

This chain links TRBV5-1 with TRBJ2-3; 7 nucleotides agree with TRBD2. Trimming removed 4 bases from V and 3 bases from J; junction bases left unmatched: 11. Germline values: CDR1 SGHRS, CDR2 YFSETQ. CDR3 length equals 16 residues. For the CDR3, the DNA is TGCGCCAGCAGCCCGGGCGGGCGGGAGAGGACAGATACGCAGTATTTT. Residues: CASSPGGRERTDTQYF.

The rearrangement uses TRBV29-1 and TRBJ2-3; D not resolved. The ends were cut back, 4 bases at V and 1 base at J, with 9 bases in the middle. Per the germline V gene, CDR1 is SQVTM and CDR2 is ANQGSEA. CDR3 length: 13 amino acids. The CDR3 DNA reads TGCAGCGTTGGGGATGGGGGCACAGATACGCAGTATTTT. Its translation is CSVGDGGTDTQYF.

The chain couples TRBV30 to TRBJ2-2; D not resolved. The CDR3 length is 13 residues. Trimming removed 3 bases from V and 5 bases from J, with 10 bases in between. Germline lookup yields CDR1 GTSNPN and CDR2 SVGIG (reference sequence). DNA of the CDR3: TGTGCCTGGAGCTACAGACTGACCGGGGAGCTGTTTTTT. Translation: CAWSYRLTGELFF.

The gene calls are TRBV5-1 and TRBJ2-3; TRBD1 matches at 8 bases. Trimming removed 4 bases from V and 4 bases from J; junction bases left unmatched: 11. CDR3 size: 16 residues. Germline V lookup: CDR1 SGHRS, CDR2 YFSETQ. The CDR3 region has the DNA TGCGCCAGCAGCCCTAGGGGACAGGACTGGGCAGATACGCAGTATTTT. Its translation is CASSPRGQDWADTQYF.

A note on this clone: Compared with germline, one end of the junction differs, possibly owing to a read error. The rearrangement uses TRBV28 and TRBJ2-7; 9 nucleotides line up with TRBD1. CDR1 is MDHEN and CDR2 is SYDVKM in the germline V gene. This CDR3 has 12 residues. The CDR3 coding sequence is TGTGCCAGCAGACTAAACCGGGACAGGGTGTCCTTC. As protein: CASRLNRDRVSF.

The V and J genes are TRBV5-1 and TRBJ2-1; unclear D gene. V gave up 4 bases and J gave up 0 bases, with 11 bases separating them. Germline CDR1 SGHRS, CDR2 YFSETQ. CDR3 length: 15 residues. Here the CDR3 reads CASSVEQSSYNEQFF. In DNA, the CDR3 is TGCGCCAGCAGCGTAGAACAGAGCTCCTACAATGAGCAGTTCTTC.

V and J are TRBV30 and TRBJ2-7; D unclear. This CDR3 has 12 residues. Looked up from germline, CDR1 is GTSNPN and CDR2 is SVGIG (reference sequence). Trimming pared 4 bases from V and 0 bases from J, leaving 7 bases between. The CDR3 nucleotides read TGTGCCTGGAAGGATAGCTCCTACGAGCAGTACTTC. Translating gives CAWKDSSYEQYF.

The gene calls are TRBV10-2 and TRBJ1-1; a weak D match, TRBD1 (5 bases). Trimming pared 3 bases from V and 0 bases from J, leaving 14 bases between. Germline-derived CDR1 and CDR2 are WSHSY and SAAADI. The CDR3 runs 16 residues. The CDR3 DNA sequence: TGCGCCAGCAGTGATTTGTACCACAGGATGAACACTGAAGCTTTCTTT. Its protein product is CASSDLYHRMNTEAFF.

This chain links TRBV25-1 with TRBJ2-1; D call uncertain. The CDR3 length is 14 residues. CDR1 is MGHDK, CDR2 SYGVNS, per germline. Trimming pared 5 bases from V and 4 bases from J, leaving 12 bases between. In DNA form, the CDR3 reads TGTGCCAGCAGTAACCCAGCAGGTTACAATGAGCAGTTCTTC. It codes for CASSNPAGYNEQFF.

The V and J genes are TRBV9 and TRBJ2-2; the match to TRBD1 covers 9 bases. The V segment lost 0 bases and the J segment 2 bases; nucleotides outside the gene matches: 8. Looked up from germline, CDR1 is SGDLS and CDR2 is YYNGEE. This CDR3 is built from 18 residues. The CDR3 region is CASSVVRGTGINTGELFF. CDR3 coding DNA: TGTGCCAGCAGCGTAGTAAGAGGGACAGGGATCAACACCGGGGAGCTGTTTTTT. Together with reference TRBV9 and TRBJ2-2, the CDR3 gives the full variable domain: DSGVTQTPKHLITATGQRVTLRCSPRSGDLSVYWYQQSLDQGLQFLIQYYNGEERAKGNILERFSAQQFPDLHSELNLSSLELGDSALYFCASSVVRGTGINTGELFFGEGSRLTVL.